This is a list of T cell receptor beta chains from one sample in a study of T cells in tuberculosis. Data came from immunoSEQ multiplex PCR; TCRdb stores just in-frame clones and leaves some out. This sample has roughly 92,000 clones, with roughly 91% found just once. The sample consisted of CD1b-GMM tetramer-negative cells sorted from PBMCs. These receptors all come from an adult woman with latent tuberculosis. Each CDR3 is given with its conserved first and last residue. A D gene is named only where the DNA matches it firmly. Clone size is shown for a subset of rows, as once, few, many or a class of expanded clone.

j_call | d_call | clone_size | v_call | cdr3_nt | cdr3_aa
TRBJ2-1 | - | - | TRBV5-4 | TGTGCCAGCAGCTTGGGGGGCTCCAAGGACAATGAGCAGTTCTTC | CASSLGGSKDNEQFF
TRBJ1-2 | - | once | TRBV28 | TGTGCCAGCAGTTTATCAGGGGACTATGGCTACACCTTC | CASSLSGDYGYTF
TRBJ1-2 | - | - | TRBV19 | TGTGCCAGTAGTACCGTTTATGGCTACACCTTC | CASSTVYGYTF
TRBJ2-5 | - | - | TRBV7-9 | TGTGCCAGCACCTCAAACGCCGGGAAAGAGACCCAGTACTTC | CASTSNAGKETQYF
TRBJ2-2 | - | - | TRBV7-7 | TGTGCTAGCAGCATTAAGAACACCGGGGAGCTGTTTTTT | CASSIKNTGELFF
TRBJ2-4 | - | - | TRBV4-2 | TGTGCCAGCAGCCAAAGAAGTAGGCCGGAGAAAAACATTCAGTACTTC | CASSQRSRPEKNIQYF
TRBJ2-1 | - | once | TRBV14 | TGTGCCAGCAGCCAAGTGGCAGGGTGGAGTGAGCAGTTCTTC | CASSQVAGWSEQFF
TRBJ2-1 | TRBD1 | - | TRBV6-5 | TGTGCCAGCAGTTACCGGACAGGTACAACCAATGAGCAGTTCTTC | CASSYRTGTTNEQFF
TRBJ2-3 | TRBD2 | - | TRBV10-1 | TGCGCCAGCAGTGAGTCTATAGCGGGGGGGCCCACAGATACGCAGTATTTT | CASSESIAGGPTDTQYF
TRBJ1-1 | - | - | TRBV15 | TGTGCCACCAGCAGAAATACAGAGAACACTGAAGCTTTCTTT | CATSRNTENTEAFF
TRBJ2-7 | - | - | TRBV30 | TGTGCCTGGAGTTGGGCAACCTACGAGCAGTACTTC | CAWSWATYEQYF
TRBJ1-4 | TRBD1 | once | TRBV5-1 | TGCGCCAGCACAGAAGGCAGGGGGCTGTTAGCTAATGAAAAACTGTTTTTT | CASTEGRGLLANEKLFF
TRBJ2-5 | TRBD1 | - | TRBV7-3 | TGTGCCAGCAGCTCGACAGGGGGAGGGATGGAGACCCAGTACTTC | CASSSTGGGMETQYF
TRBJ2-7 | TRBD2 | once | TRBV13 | TGTGCCAGCAGCTTCGCATCGGGGGGCTACGAGCAGTACTTC | CASSFASGGYEQYF
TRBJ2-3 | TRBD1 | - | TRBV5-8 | TGTGCCAGCAGCCTACAGGGGAGAGCAGATACGCAGTATTTT | CASSLQGRADTQYF
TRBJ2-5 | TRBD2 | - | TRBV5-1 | TGCGCCAGCAGCTTCTCCGTGGCGGGGGGGGGAGAGACCCAGTACTTC | CASSFSVAGGGETQYF
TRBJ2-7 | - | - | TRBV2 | TGTGCCAGCGCCGGGGACTCCTACGAGCAGTACTTC | CASAGDSYEQYF
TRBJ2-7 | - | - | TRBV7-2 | TGTGCCAGCAGCCTCAGGGTTGGGGCGGACGAGCAGTACTTC | CASSLRVGADEQYF
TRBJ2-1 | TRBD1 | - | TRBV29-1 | TGCAGCGTTGAGGGCAGGGGGCGGGTTTACAATGAGCAGTTCTTC | CSVEGRGRVYNEQFF
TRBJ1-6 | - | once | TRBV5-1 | TGCGCCAGCAGCGATTCGCGACTCCCGAGCTCCTATAATTCACCCCTCCACTTT | CASSDSRLPSSYNSPLHF
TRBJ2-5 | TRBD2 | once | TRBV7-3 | TGTGCCAGCAGCTTGGGGCGGGGGGGCTGGGAGACCCAGTACTTC | CASSLGRGGWETQYF
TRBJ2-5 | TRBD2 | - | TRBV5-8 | TGTGCCAGCAGCTTTCACGGGACTAGCGGGGGGGAGACCCAGTACTTC | CASSFHGTSGGETQYF
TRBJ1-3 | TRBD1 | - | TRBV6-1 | TGTGCCAGCAGTGAAGCCCGGGACAGGGGAAACACCATATATTTT | CASSEARDRGNTIYF
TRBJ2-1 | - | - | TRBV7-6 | TGTGCCAGCAGCTTAGCGCAGGCGGGGAATTCCTACAATGAGCAGTTCTTC | CASSLAQAGNSYNEQFF
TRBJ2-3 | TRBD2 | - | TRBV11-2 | TGTGCCAGCAGCTTAGTAGGATCTAGCGGGGCCCCGGGAGATACGCAGTATTTT | CASSLVGSSGAPGDTQYF
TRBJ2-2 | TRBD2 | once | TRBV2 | TGTGCCACCGCCCCAACCGGTAGCGGGGCCACCGGGGAGCTGTTTTTT | CATAPTGSGATGELFF
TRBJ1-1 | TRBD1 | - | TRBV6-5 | TGTGCCAGCAGTTACAGAGGGGGCGAAGCTTTCTTT | CASSYRGGEAFF
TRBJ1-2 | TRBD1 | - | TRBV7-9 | TGTGCCAGCACCGGGACAGGGGGGACCGAACGACTCTATGGCTACACCTTC | CASTGTGGTERLYGYTF
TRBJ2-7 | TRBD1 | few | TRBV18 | TGTGCCAGCTCACCCAAGGACAGGGAAACTACCTACGAGCAGTACTTC | CASSPKDRETTYEQYF
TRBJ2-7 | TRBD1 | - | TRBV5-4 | TGTGCCAGCAGCTTGGTGGGTGGACAGGGGGGTCGTGAGCAGTACTTC | CASSLVGGQGGREQYF
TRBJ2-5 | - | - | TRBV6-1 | TGTGCCAGCATGTCGGGGAGGTACCAAGAGACCCAGTACTTC | CASMSGRYQETQYF
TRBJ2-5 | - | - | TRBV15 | TGTGCCACCAGCAGAGATTTGACAGTTTCAGAGACCCAGTACTTC | CATSRDLTVSETQYF
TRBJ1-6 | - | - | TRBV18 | TGTGCCAGCTCACCAAAAAGCGCCGGTAATTCACCCCTCCACTTT | CASSPKSAGNSPLHF
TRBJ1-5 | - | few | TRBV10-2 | TGCGCCAGCAGAAGAGATGGCAATCAGCCCCAGCATTTT | CASRRDGNQPQHF
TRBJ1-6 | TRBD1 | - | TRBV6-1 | TGTGCCAGCATCATAACAGGGGGTAATTCACCCCTCCACTTT | CASIITGGNSPLHF
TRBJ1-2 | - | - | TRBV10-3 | TGTGCCATCAGTGAACAGGGCAACTATGGCTACACCTTC | CAISEQGNYGYTF
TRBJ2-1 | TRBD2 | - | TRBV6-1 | TGTGCCAGCACTAGGACTAGCGGGGGGTACAATGAGCAGTTCTTC | CASTRTSGGYNEQFF
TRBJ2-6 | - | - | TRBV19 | TGTGCCAGTAGACTAGACTCTGGGGCCAACGTCCTGACTTTC | CASRLDSGANVLTF
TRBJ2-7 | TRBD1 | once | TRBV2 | TGTGCCAGCAAAATCGGGACAGGGGCCTACGAGCAGTACTTC | CASKIGTGAYEQYF